This TCR beta chain came from a study of blood T cell repertoires in COVID-19. Turning to the study itself: Acute and convalescent COVID-19 samples came from the United States, Italy and Spain.

V gave up 1 base and J gave up 7 bases; unmatched junction bases: 7. The germline gives CDR1 MNHNS, CDR2 SASEGT. CDR3 length: 15 residues. The assay was immunoSEQ multiplex PCR, and TCRdb's table has in-frame clones only and misses some. The table has approximately 200,000 clones, 86% seen once. The J gene is TRBJ1-2, the V gene TRBV6-1; 9 bases line up with TRBD1. The specimen sequenced was peripheral blood. This receptor was taken from a woman aged 30 to 39 with active or convalescent COVID-19. The chain's CDR3 is CASSEGDRGSGGYTF. DNA for the CDR3: TGTGCCAGCAGTGAAGGCGACAGGGGGAGTGGTGGCTACACCTTC.